One T cell receptor (beta chain) is described in this entry. This sample stems from a study of blood T cell repertoires in COVID-19. Produced via immunoSEQ multiplex PCR; TCRdb's table is partial and in-frame only. The sample consists of about 200,000 clones, approximately 91% of them appearing once. Trimming removed 1 base from V and 10 bases from J, with 13 bases in between. The CDR3 spans 13 residues. Germline lookup yields CDR1 LGHDT and CDR2 YNNKEL (reference sequence). J is TRBJ1-1 and V is TRBV3-1 (or the pseudogene TRBV3-2); D not certain. The sequence was obtained from a woman aged 40 to 50 with acute or convalescent COVID-19. The material sequenced was peripheral blood. The CDR3 bases are TGTGCCAGCAGCCAAGTGTTGGGGAGCGGAGCTTTCTTT. Its protein is CASSQVLGSGAFF.